These 18 T cell receptor beta chains came from one sample sequenced in a study of PD-L1 blockade in urothelial cancer. The time point is: pretreatment peripheral blood. Produced via immunoSEQ multiplex PCR; TCRdb's table is partial and in-frame only. This repertoire shows tens of thousands of clones, around 88% found once; its top ten account for roughly 14%. The sequenced sample was PBMCs, obtained around atezolizumab (anti-PD-L1) treatment. The receptors here all came from a woman aged 60-75 years with urothelial cancer.

This clone showed up just once. The V gene is TRBV7-9, the J gene TRBJ2-3, with D tentatively TRBD1 (5 bases). V dropped 0 bases and J dropped 0 bases, with 13 bases sitting between them. This CDR3 is 17 amino acids long. Germline CDR1 is SEHNR and CDR2 is FQNEAQ (reference sequence). The CDR3 DNA sequence: TGTGCCAGCAGCTTAGCGGGGCTCTACTCAAGCACAGATACGCAGTATTTT. This gives the protein CASSLAGLYSSTDTQYF. Filled out from reference TRBV7-9 and TRBJ2-3, the complete variable domain reads DTGVSQNPRHKITKRGQNVTFRCDPISEHNRLYWYRQTLGQGPEFLTYFQNEAQLEKSRLLSDRFSAERPKGSFSTLEIQRTEQGDSAMYLCASSLAGLYSSTDTQYFGPGTRLTVL.

The V and J genes are TRBV4-2 and TRBJ2-5, with 7 bases lining up with TRBD1. The CDR3 has 16 amino acids. From germline, CDR1 is LGHNA and CDR2 YNFKEQ. J was trimmed by 1 base and V by 1 base; bases with no gene match: 6. The CDR3 DNA follows: TGTGCCAGCAGCCAAGGACAGGGAAACGTCCAAGAGACCCAGTACTTC. Encoded protein: CASSQGQGNVQETQYF.

This clone appeared a single time. The V call is TRBV4-3, the J call TRBJ2-3; 8 bases are a match to TRBD2. The CDR3 length is 15 residues. With 3 bases clipped from V and 6 bases from J, the junction kept 8 bases outside the gene matches. Germline values: CDR1 LGHNA, CDR2 YSLEER. This chain's CDR3 is CASSHTSGLRDTQYF. The CDR3 DNA is TGCGCCAGCAGCCATACTAGCGGCCTAAGGGATACGCAGTATTTT.

The V and J genes are TRBV6-5 and TRBJ2-1, with TRBD2 as a possible D gene (5 bases). Germline V gene lookup returns CDR1 MNHEY and CDR2 SVGAGI. The ends were cut back, 2 bases at V and 2 bases at J, with 7 bases in the middle. The CDR3 length is 14 residues. CDR3 sequence: CASSYTEAYNEQFF. DNA of the CDR3: TGTGCCAGCAGTTACACGGAGGCCTACAATGAGCAGTTCTTC.

J is TRBJ2-7 and V is TRBV27, with 7 nucleotides matching TRBD1. The germline V gene has CDR1 MNHEY and CDR2 SMNVEV (reference sequence). The ends lost 6 bases at V and 5 bases at J; junction bases unmatched: 10. This CDR3 is 14 amino acids long. The CDR3: CASRRATGFHEQYF. CDR3 coding DNA: TGTGCCAGCAGGAGGGCGACAGGGTTCCACGAGCAGTACTTC.

The rearrangement links TRBV7-9 to TRBJ1-2; 7 nucleotides agree with TRBD1. The CDR3 runs to 17 residues. Germline CDR1 and CDR2: SEHNR and FQNEAQ (reference sequence). V lost 2 bases to trimming and J lost 5 bases; unmatched junction nucleotides: 14. CDR3 DNA sequence: TGTGCCAGCAGCTTACAAGGGGGGACAGTGAAGGCTTATGGCTACACCTTC. This codes for CASSLQGGTVKAYGYTF.

V is TRBV6-4 and J is TRBJ2-6, with D perhaps TRBD1 (6 bases). Germline-derived CDR1 and CDR2 are MRHNA and SNTAGT. V shed 5 bases and J shed 2 bases, with 19 bases lying between them. The CDR3 runs to 18 residues. CDR3 bases: TGTGCCAGCAGTCGACAGACAGTAAACAGGGCTGGGGCCAACGTCCTGACTTTC. Its protein is CASSRQTVNRAGANVLTF.

The rearrangement joins TRBV6-6 to TRBJ2-1; weak D call: TRBD2 (6 bases). The CDR3 extends over 15 amino acids. The V end was cut by 7 bases, the J end by 5 bases, with 18 bases between. Germline CDR1 is MNHNY and CDR2 is SVGAGI (reference sequence). The CDR3 DNA is TGTGCCAGCACCCCCGGGAGTTACGTCCACAATGAGCAGTTCTTC. Protein product: CASTPGSYVHNEQFF.

This sequence joins TRBV10-3 and TRBJ2-7; 13 bases are a match to TRBD2. The length of the CDR3 is 14 residues. V dropped 4 bases and J dropped 9; count of bases not matched to a gene: 6. Germline CDR1 ENHRY, CDR2 SYGVKD. In DNA form, the CDR3 reads TGTGCCATCAGTGTGGGACTAGCGGGAAATGGGCAGTACTTC. This encodes CAISVGLAGNGQYF.

The rearrangement uses TRBV15 and TRBJ1-2; D gene unclear. Germline CDR1 and CDR2: LNHNV and YYDKDF (reference sequence). Trimming took off 0 bases at V and 0 bases at J, with 8 bases between the two ends. This CDR3 has 15 residues. The CDR3 region has the DNA TGTGCCACCAGCAGAGATGGGAGAACTAACTATGGCTACACCTTC. It is translated as CATSRDGRTNYGYTF.

The chain is built from TRBV7-2 and TRBJ2-1, with D hard to call. CDR1 and CDR2 from the germline V gene are SGHTA and FQGNSA. Trimming cost V 5 bases and J 2 bases, with 10 bases left between them. The CDR3 loop spans 14 amino acids. The CDR3 coding sequence is TGTGCCAGCAGCCCAACTGTAACCTACAATGAGCAGTTCTTC. This translates into CASSPTVTYNEQFF.

The gene calls are TRBV28 and TRBJ2-7; 8 bases align to TRBD2. Germline trimming cut 11 bases from V and 3 bases from J; bases unmatched to any gene: 12. Germline lookup yields CDR1 MDHEN and CDR2 SYDVKM. The CDR3 has 14 residues. CDR3 loop: CASRGGGSHYEQYF. The CDR3 DNA reads TGTGCCTCACGGGGGGGCGGGAGTCACTACGAGCAGTACTTC.

The chain uses TRBV27 and TRBJ2-1; 8 nucleotides agree with TRBD2. Germline V gene data show CDR1 as MNHEY and CDR2 as SMNVEV (reference sequence). V trimming: 8 bases; J trimming: 7 bases; junction bases outside the gene matches: 7. CDR3 length: 13 residues. The CDR3 region has the DNA TGTGCCAGCCCCCCAGCGGGGGCGAATGAGCAGTTCTTC. Translated: CASPPAGANEQFF.

This clone was counted a few times. V usage is TRBV6-4 and J usage is TRBJ2-3; possibly TRBD1 for D (5 bases). This CDR3 is built from 15 residues. CDR1 and CDR2 (germline): MRHNA, SNTAGT. V lost 0 bases, J lost 2 bases, and 9 bases lay in between. The CDR3 spells CASSDSYRFTDTQYF. The DNA for the CDR3 is TGTGCCAGCAGTGACTCGTACAGGTTCACAGATACGCAGTATTTT.

The rearrangement uses TRBV9 and TRBJ2-7; D is perhaps TRBD1 (6 bases). V lost 7 bases to trimming and J lost 0 bases, with 14 bases between them. Per the germline V gene, CDR1 is SGDLS and CDR2 is YYNGEE. The CDR3 is made up of 14 amino acids. Written as DNA, the CDR3 is TGTGCCAGCTCACCACAGGGTAGCTCCTACGAGCAGTACTTC. Translated: CASSPQGSSYEQYF.

The J gene is TRBJ2-3, the V gene TRBV19, with 8 bases fitting TRBD2. CDR3 length: 14 residues. Trimming took 5 bases from V and 3 from J; bases not matched to a gene: 4. Per germline, CDR1 LNHDA and CDR2 SQIVND (reference sequence). The CDR3 bases are TGTGCCAGTAGTCCTGGACTAGCAACAGATACGCAGTATTTT. Translating gives CASSPGLATDTQYF.

The CDR3 loop reads CASSLGGQPRFNQPQHF. CDR3 bases: TGTGCCAGCAGCTTAGGGGGACAGCCTCGTTTCAATCAGCCCCAGCATTTT. This chain links TRBV7-2 with TRBJ1-5; TRBD1 matches 7 bases. Trimming cost V 1 base and J 3 bases; bases outside gene matches: 9. Per the germline V gene, CDR1 is SGHTA and CDR2 is FQGNSA. This CDR3 comprises 17 residues.

This chain joins TRBV9 and TRBJ2-7, with 7 positions matching TRBD2. Unmatched junction bases numbered 11, after V lost 3 bases and J lost 5 bases. The germline V gene encodes CDR1 SGDLS and CDR2 YYNGEE. The CDR3 is 15 residues long. CDR3 sequence reads: CASSADPGLTHEQYF. For the CDR3, the DNA is TGTGCCAGCAGCGCCGACCCGGGACTAACACACGAGCAGTACTTC.